This TCR beta chain emerged from a study of T cells in Graves' hyperthyroidism and ophthalmopathy. Findings of the study overall: Most thyroid clonotypes that were expanded above 0.001 also turned up in blood. Model-based prediction identified ophthalmopathy a median roughly 6.1 months prior to its onset.

The hyperthyroidism patients had all been newly diagnosed, and their disease duration was under 2 months. Their ages ranged from 18 to 65 years. Ahead of any ophthalmopathy symptoms, the blood sample was obtained at the first diagnosis of hyperthyroidism. Germline loops: CDR1 SGHTA, CDR2 FQGNSA. V lost 5 bases and J lost 2; bases outside the gene matches: 4. This CDR3 is built from 14 residues. In its sample, this clonotype was seen many times. Its specificity is unknown. Amplification of TCR beta CDR3 regions was performed using RNA transcripts as template. The HTBI primer set drove a first-round RT-PCR of the TCR CDR3. TCRdb fed the multiplex PCR reads into MiXCR, producing one record per CDR3 protein. The table includes roughly 580,000 distinct CDR3 sequences, approximately 15% detected once.

The V call is TRBV7-2, the J call TRBJ2-7, with TRBD1 matching over 9 bases. The sequence was collected from a woman aged 25 to 39 with Graves' hyperthyroidism that later progressed to Graves' ophthalmopathy. Material: blood. CDR3 DNA: TGTGCCAGCAGCGCGGACAGGGGTGCCTACGAGCAGTACTTC. Protein product: CASSADRGAYEQYF.